A single sample is the source of the 14 T cell receptor beta chains below, sequenced in a study of blood T cell repertoires in COVID-19. Data came from immunoSEQ multiplex PCR; TCRdb stores just in-frame clones and leaves some out. Here the sample spans around 190,000 clones, 84% being singletons. Input material: peripheral blood. These receptors came from a human donor in a cohort sampled during active COVID-19.

This rearrangement joins TRBV14 to TRBJ2-7; TRBD1 matches 10 bases. This CDR3 is built from 18 residues. Trimming removed 4 bases from V and 5 bases from J; junction bases left unmatched: 17. CDR1 and CDR2 from the germline V gene are SGHDN and FVKESK. The CDR3: CASSRSKDRGRSRHEQYF. The CDR3 bases are TGTGCCAGCAGCCGCTCTAAAGACAGGGGGCGAAGTCGCCACGAGCAGTACTTC.

The chain carries TRBV11-2 and TRBJ2-7; 10 positions match TRBD2. Per germline, CDR1 SGHAT and CDR2 FQNNGV. The CDR3 loop spans 15 amino acids. The J segment lost 9 bases and the V segment lost 0 bases, leaving 8 bases of the junction unmatched. CDR3: CASSLERLAGALQYF. The CDR3 DNA follows: TGTGCCAGCAGCTTAGAAAGGCTAGCGGGGGCCCTGCAGTACTTC.

The chain employs TRBV5-4 and TRBJ2-7, with 7 nucleotides matching TRBD2. CDR3 size: 14 residues. CDR1 and CDR2 (germline): SGHNT, YYREEE (reference sequence). After removal of 0 bases from V and 6 bases from J, the junction contained 6 bases not matched to a gene. The CDR3 bases are TGTGCCAGCAGCTTGGGGGAGGGGAGGGGCGAGCAGTACTTC. It is translated as CASSLGEGRGEQYF.

V usage is TRBV20-1 and J usage is TRBJ1-3, with D unclear. Germline V gives CDR1 DFQATT, CDR2 SNEGSKA (reference sequence). The CDR3 consists of 11 residues. V lost 6 bases, J lost 6 bases, and 9 bases lay in between. The CDR3: CSASVLNTIYF. CDR3 DNA: TGCAGTGCCTCAGTTTTAAACACCATATATTTT.

This rearrangement joins TRBV5-4 to TRBJ2-2; D unclear. V dropped 2 bases and J dropped 6 bases, with 5 bases sitting between them. CDR1 and CDR2 from the germline V gene are SGHNT and YYREEE (reference sequence). The CDR3 covers 12 residues. This chain's CDR3 is CASSFGSGELFF. The DNA for the CDR3 is TGTGCCAGCAGCTTCGGGTCCGGGGAGCTGTTTTTT.

This clone came up once. The V gene is TRBV6-5, the J gene TRBJ2-3; 8 bases agree with TRBD1. V shed 6 bases, J shed 6 bases, and the junction held 5 bases outside the gene matches. The CDR3 consists of 13 residues. Germline-derived CDR1 and CDR2 are MNHEY and SVGAGI. The CDR3 reads CASRQGARDTQYF. The DNA of the CDR3 is TGTGCCAGCAGGCAGGGGGCGCGGGATACGCAGTATTTT.

The chain links TRBV6-5 to TRBJ1-5; D unresolved. Trimming removed 0 bases at V and 6 bases at J, with 9 bases between. The length of the CDR3 is 14 residues. The germline CDR1 and CDR2 sequences are MNHEY and SVGAGI. CDR3 protein: CASSYSTSGQPQHF. As DNA, the CDR3 is TGTGCCAGCAGTTACTCGACTTCGGGTCAGCCCCAGCATTTT.

The DNA for the CDR3 is TGTGCCAGTAGTCACGGCGGGACAGGTTTAAATTCACCCCTCCACTTT. The encoded protein is CASSHGGTGLNSPLHF. J is TRBJ1-6 and V is TRBV19; 8 nucleotides match TRBD1. Germline CDR1 LNHDA, CDR2 SQIVND (reference sequence). The V gene end was trimmed by 5 bases and the J gene end by 7 bases; junction bases not matched to a gene: 10. CDR3 size: 16 residues.

The chain uses TRBV13 and TRBJ1-2; tentative D call: TRBD1 (5 bases). The CDR3 totals 13 residues. Trimming cost V 3 bases and J 6 bases, with 11 bases left between them. CDR1 is PRHDT, CDR2 FYEKMQ, per germline (reference sequence). The CDR3 DNA sequence: TGTGCCAGCAGCTTGGTCAGGGTTGATGGCTACACCTTC. Translating it yields CASSLVRVDGYTF.

This chain joins TRBV4-2 and TRBJ2-5; 11 bases match TRBD2. Per the germline V gene, CDR1 is LGHNA and CDR2 is YNFKEQ. V shed 4 bases, J shed 4 bases, and the junction held 8 bases outside the gene matches. There are 16 residues in the CDR3. CDR3 coding DNA: TGTGCCAGCAGCCCCAACTTTAGCGGGGGGGCAGAGACCCAGTACTTC. Protein sequence: CASSPNFSGGAETQYF.

This clone was observed once. V is TRBV29-1 and J is TRBJ2-2; 11 bases align to TRBD1. Germline V gene lookup returns CDR1 SQVTM and CDR2 ANQGSEA. Unmatched junction bases numbered 7, after V lost 6 bases and J lost 4 bases. The CDR3 totals 15 residues. The CDR3 sequence is CSVSRTGGSTGELFF. CDR3 in DNA: TGCAGCGTCTCCCGGACAGGGGGCAGCACCGGGGAGCTGTTTTTT.

The V call is TRBV2, the J call TRBJ2-1; perhaps TRBD2 as D (5 bases). Germline lookup yields CDR1 SNHLY and CDR2 FYNNEI. The CDR3 is 14 amino acids. V lost 3 bases and J 1 base, leaving 7 bases between the germline ends. The CDR3 is CASSERTSYNEQFF. CDR3 nucleotides: TGTGCCAGCAGTGAGAGGACTTCCTACAATGAGCAGTTCTTC.

The chain links TRBV25-1 to TRBJ1-2; D is ambiguous. Per germline, CDR1 MGHDK and CDR2 SYGVNS. The CDR3 covers 14 residues. V was cut by 4 bases and J by 2 bases, with 11 bases left in between. In DNA, the CDR3 is TGTGCCAGCAGTGGCTCCTTGGGCAACTATGGCTACACCTTC. Its protein is CASSGSLGNYGYTF.

The V gene is TRBV11-3, the J gene TRBJ1-1; D might be TRBD1 (6 bases). From germline, CDR1 is SGHNT and CDR2 YENEEA. Trimming took off 5 bases at V and 5 bases at J, with 15 bases between the two ends. The CDR3 length is 14 residues. The CDR3 DNA reads as TGTGCCAGCAGCCGTGGTGGGGGGGCAACTGAAGCTTTCTTT. It specifies CASSRGGGATEAFF.